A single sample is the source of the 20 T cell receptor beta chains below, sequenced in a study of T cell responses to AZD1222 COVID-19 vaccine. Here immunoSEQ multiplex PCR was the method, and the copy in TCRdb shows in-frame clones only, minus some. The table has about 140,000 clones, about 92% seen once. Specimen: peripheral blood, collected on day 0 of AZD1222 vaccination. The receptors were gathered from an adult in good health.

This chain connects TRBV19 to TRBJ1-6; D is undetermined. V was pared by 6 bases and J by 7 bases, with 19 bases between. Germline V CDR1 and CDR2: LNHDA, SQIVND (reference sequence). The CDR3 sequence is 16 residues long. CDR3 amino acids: CASSTMSGRANSPLHF. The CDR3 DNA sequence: TGTGCCAGTAGCACCATGTCGGGCCGTGCCAATTCACCCCTCCACTTT.

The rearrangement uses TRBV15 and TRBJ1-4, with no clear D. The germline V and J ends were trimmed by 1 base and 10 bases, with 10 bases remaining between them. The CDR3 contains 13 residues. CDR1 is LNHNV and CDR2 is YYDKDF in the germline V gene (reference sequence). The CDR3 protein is CATSRGGKVKLFF. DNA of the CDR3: TGTGCCACCAGCAGAGGAGGGAAAGTAAAACTGTTTTTT.

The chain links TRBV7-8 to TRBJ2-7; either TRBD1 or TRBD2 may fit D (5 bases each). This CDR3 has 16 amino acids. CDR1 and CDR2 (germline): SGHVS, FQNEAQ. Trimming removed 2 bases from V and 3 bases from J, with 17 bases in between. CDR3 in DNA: TGTGCCAGCAGCTTAAAACTGGGGCCAGAGGGCTACGAGCAGTACTTC. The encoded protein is CASSLKLGPEGYEQYF.

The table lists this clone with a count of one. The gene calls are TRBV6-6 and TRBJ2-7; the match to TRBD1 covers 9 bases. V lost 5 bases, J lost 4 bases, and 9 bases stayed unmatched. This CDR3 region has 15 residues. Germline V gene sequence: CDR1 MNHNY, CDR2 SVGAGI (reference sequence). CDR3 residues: CASSRRDRAGYEQYF. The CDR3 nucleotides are TGTGCCAGCAGTCGGAGGGACAGGGCTGGGTACGAGCAGTACTTC.

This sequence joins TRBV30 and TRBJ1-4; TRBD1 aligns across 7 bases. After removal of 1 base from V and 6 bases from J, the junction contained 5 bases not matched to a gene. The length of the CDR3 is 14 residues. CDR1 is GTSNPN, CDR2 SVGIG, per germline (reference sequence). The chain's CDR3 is CAWSALDRDEKLFF. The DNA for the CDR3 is TGTGCCTGGAGTGCCCTAGACAGGGATGAAAAACTGTTTTTT. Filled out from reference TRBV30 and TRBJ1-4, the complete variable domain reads SQTIHQWPATLVQPVGSPLSLECTVEGTSNPNLYWYRQAAGRGLQLLFYSVGIGQISSEVPQNLSASRPQDRQFILSSKKLLLSDSGFYLCAWSALDRDEKLFFGSGTQLSVL.

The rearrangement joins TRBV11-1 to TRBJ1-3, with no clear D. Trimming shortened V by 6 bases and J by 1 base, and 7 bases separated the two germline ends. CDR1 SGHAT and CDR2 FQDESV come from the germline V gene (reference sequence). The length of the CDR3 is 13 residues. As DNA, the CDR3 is TGTGCCAGCAGACTCCTTTCTGGAAACACCATATATTTT. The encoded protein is CASRLLSGNTIYF.

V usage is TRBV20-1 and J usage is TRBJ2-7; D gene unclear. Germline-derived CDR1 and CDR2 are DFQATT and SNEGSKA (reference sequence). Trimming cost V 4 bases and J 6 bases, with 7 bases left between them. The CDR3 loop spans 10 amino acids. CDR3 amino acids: CSATDVEQYF. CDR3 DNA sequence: TGCAGTGCTACTGATGTCGAGCAGTACTTC.

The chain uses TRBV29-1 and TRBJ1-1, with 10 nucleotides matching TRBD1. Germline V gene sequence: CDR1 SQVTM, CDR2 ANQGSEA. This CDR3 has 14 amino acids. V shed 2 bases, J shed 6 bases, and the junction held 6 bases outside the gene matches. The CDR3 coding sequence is TGCAGCGTTGAAAACTACGGGACAGGGGCTGAAGCTTTCTTT. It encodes CSVENYGTGAEAFF.

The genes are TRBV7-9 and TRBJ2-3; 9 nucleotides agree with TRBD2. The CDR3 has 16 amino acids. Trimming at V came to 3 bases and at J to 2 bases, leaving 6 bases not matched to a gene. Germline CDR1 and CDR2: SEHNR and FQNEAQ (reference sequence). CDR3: CASSFDAGGLTDTQYF. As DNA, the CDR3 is TGTGCCAGCAGCTTTGACGCGGGAGGGCTCACAGATACGCAGTATTTT.

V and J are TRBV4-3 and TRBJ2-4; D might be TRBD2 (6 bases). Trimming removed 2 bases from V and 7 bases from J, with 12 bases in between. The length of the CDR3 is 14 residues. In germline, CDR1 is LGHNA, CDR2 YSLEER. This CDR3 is CASSQKGGGNIQYF. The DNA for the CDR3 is TGCGCCAGCAGCCAAAAGGGAGGCGGGAACATTCAGTACTTC.

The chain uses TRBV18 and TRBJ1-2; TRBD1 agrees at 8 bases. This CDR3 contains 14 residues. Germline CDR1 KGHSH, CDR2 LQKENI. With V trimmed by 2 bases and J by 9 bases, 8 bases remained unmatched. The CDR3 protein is CASSPRDRTLSYTF. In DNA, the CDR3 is TGTGCCAGCTCACCAAGGGACAGGACCCTTAGCTACACCTTC.

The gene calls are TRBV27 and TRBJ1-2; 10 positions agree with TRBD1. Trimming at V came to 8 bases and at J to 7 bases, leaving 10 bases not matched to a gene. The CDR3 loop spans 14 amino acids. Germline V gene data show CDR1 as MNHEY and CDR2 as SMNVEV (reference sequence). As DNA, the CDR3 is TGTGCCAGCTCCCCCGGGACAGGGGCGTTTGGCTACACCTTC. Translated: CASSPGTGAFGYTF.

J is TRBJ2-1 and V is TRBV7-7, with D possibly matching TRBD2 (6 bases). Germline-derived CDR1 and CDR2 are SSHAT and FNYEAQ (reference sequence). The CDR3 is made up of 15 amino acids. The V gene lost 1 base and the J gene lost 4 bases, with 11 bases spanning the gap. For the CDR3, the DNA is TGTGCCAGCAGCTTAGACGCGGGACCGTACAATGAGCAGTTCTTC. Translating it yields CASSLDAGPYNEQFF. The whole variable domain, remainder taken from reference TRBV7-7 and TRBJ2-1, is GAGVSQSPRYKVTKRGQDVTLRCDPISSHATLYWYQQALGQGPEFLTYFNYEAQPDKSGLPSDRFSAERPEGSISTLTIQRTEQRDSAMYRCASSLDAGPYNEQFFGPGTRLTVL.

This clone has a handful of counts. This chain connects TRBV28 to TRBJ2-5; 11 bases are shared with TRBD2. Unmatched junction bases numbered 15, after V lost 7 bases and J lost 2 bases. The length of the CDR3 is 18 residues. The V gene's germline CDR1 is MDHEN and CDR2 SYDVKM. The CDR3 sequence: CASIDNGASGRKQETQYF. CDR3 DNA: TGTGCCAGCATCGATAATGGGGCTAGCGGGAGGAAACAAGAGACCCAGTACTTC.

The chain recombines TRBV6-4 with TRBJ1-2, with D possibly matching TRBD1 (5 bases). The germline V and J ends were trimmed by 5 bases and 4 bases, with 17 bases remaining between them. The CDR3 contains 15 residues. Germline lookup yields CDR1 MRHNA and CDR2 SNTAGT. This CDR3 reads CASSQEKGNPYGYTF. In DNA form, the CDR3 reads TGTGCCAGCAGTCAGGAGAAGGGGAACCCCTATGGCTACACCTTC.

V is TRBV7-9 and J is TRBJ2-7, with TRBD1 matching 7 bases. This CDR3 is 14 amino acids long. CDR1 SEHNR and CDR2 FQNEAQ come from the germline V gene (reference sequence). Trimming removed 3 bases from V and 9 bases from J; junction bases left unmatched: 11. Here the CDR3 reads CASSFTRDSRGQYF. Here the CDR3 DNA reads TGTGCCAGCAGCTTTACCCGGGACAGCCGCGGGCAGTACTTC.

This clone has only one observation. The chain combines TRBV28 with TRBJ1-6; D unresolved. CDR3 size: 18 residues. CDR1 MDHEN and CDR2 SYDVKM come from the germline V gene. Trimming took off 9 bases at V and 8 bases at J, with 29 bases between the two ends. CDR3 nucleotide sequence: TGTGCCAGTATGCCAAAGGACCTATTTTATTTTAAGGATTCACCCCTCCACTTT. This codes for CASMPKDLFYFKDSPLHF.

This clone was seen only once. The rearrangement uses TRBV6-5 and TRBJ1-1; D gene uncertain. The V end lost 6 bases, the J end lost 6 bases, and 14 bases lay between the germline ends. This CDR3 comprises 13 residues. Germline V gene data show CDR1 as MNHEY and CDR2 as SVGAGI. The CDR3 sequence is CASSRRGRSEAFF. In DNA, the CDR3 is TGTGCCAGCAGCAGGCGGGGTAGGTCTGAAGCTTTCTTT.

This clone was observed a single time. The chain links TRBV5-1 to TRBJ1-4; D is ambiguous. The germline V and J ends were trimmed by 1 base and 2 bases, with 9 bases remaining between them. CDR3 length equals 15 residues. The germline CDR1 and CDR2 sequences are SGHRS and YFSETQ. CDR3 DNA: TGCGCCAGCAGCTTGTTAGCGGAGACTAATGAAAAACTGTTTTTT. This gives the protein CASSLLAETNEKLFF.

The CDR3 is CASVFGDSSYGEQYF. The CDR3 DNA sequence: TGTGCTAGTGTGTTTGGTGACAGTTCATATGGCGAGCAGTACTTC. The chain joins TRBV12-5 to TRBJ2-7, with a possible D match to TRBD1 (5 bases). The V end was cut by 7 bases, the J end by 6 bases, with 22 bases between. CDR1 is LGHNT and CDR2 is FRNRAP in the germline V gene. The CDR3 totals 15 residues.